This T cell receptor beta chain came from a study of T cell responses to AZD1222 COVID-19 vaccine. Study observations and caveats: Nearly half of spike-specific TCRs reportedly target unmutated variant regions.

Trimming shortened V by 2 bases and J by 0 bases, and 8 bases separated the two germline ends. The V gene's germline CDR1 is SNHLY and CDR2 FYNNEI. The CDR3 runs to 15 residues. Sequenced by immunoSEQ multiplex PCR; TCRdb stores in-frame clones only, minus some. The sample has around 95,000 clones, 85% to 90% seen once. As to this clone: Antigen specificity is unknown.

The material was peripheral blood, obtained on day 0 of AZD1222 vaccination. The origin of this receptor is an adult in good health. V usage is TRBV2 and J usage is TRBJ1-3; D is undetermined. CDR3 nucleotide sequence: TGTGCCAGCAGTGAATGGGCGGACTCTGGAAACACCATATATTTT. Its protein product is CASSEWADSGNTIYF.